This T cell receptor beta chain was captured by sequencing in a study of blood T cell repertoires in COVID-19. Across the study: PBMCs, B-cell-depleted T cells, or T cells provided the cDNA or gDNA that made up the material.

Produced via immunoSEQ multiplex PCR; TCRdb's table is partial and in-frame only. Of some 85,000 clones in the sample, 60% to 85% were seen once. Germline V gene lookup returns CDR1 LGHDT and CDR2 YNNKEL (reference sequence). Trimming at V came to 0 bases and at J to 1 base, leaving 14 bases not matched to a gene. The length of the CDR3 is 21 residues. This clonotype was sampled from a human donor in a cohort sampled during active COVID-19. The V and J genes are TRBV3-1 (or the pseudogene TRBV3-2) and TRBJ1-6; 8 bases are shared with TRBD1. Sequencing input: peripheral blood. CDR3 in amino acids: CASSQDTRQGLVRSYNSPLHF. The CDR3 DNA is TGTGCCAGCAGCCAAGATACCCGACAGGGGCTCGTTCGGTCCTATAATTCACCCCTCCACTTT.